This T cell receptor (beta chain) came from a study of shared clonotypes between healthy human individuals. About this clone: Its antigen is unknown. Other DNA sequences in the sample encode the same CDR3.

Free of recent acute infections or vaccinations, the donors were healthy HIV-negative adults. The germline V gene encodes CDR1 SGHTA and CDR2 FQGNSA. The CDR3 has 15 amino acids. Losses at the gene ends were 3 bases for V and 1 base for J; bases not matched to a gene: 4. Authors' processing steps: For the immunoSEQ data, sequences were junction-only without quality scores, so filtering differed. Assay used: immunoSEQ multiplex PCR; TCRdb lists only in-frame clones, some missing. For V, J and clone size, that table is used; D and trimming come from the DNA. The sample includes 2 million to 2.5 million clones, more than 90% seen only once; the top ten take approximately 0.13%. Findings and limits, study-wide: Generally, estimated richness proved larger in naive subsets than it did in memory subsets. Generation probabilities of non-shared clonotypes were lower (relative to those shared by all four donors).

This TCR was recovered from a man aged 18 to 29 in good health. The gene calls are TRBV7-2 and TRBJ2-7, with 9 bases lining up with TRBD1. Sequencing was performed on naive CD4+ T cells sorted from blood. Subset denoted: CD45RA+ positively selected. This CDR3 reads CASSFTGTGSYEQYF. The CDR3 nucleotides read TGTGCCAGCAGCTTCACCGGGACAGGGTCCTACGAGCAGTACTTC.